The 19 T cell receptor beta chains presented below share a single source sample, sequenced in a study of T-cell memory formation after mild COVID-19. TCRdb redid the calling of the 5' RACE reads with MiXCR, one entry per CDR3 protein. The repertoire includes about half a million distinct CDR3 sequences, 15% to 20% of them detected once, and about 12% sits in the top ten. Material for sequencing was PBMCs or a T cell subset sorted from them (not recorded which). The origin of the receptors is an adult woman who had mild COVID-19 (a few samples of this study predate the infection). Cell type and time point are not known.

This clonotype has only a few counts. The CDR3 region has the DNA TGTGCCAGCAGCGTATCCCCGCGGGAGGTCTTTGCAGATACGCAGTATTTT. Translating it yields CASSVSPREVFADTQYF. The rearrangement links TRBV9 to TRBJ2-3; 8 bases agree with TRBD2. V was clipped by 1 base and J by 4 bases; unmatched bases: 11. The CDR3 covers 17 residues. Germline-derived CDR1 and CDR2 are SGDLS and YYNGEE.

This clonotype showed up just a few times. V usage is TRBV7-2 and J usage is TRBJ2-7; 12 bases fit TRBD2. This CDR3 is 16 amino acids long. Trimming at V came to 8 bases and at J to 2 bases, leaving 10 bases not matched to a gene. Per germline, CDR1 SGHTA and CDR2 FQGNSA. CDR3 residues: CASGGGLAGFTYEQYF. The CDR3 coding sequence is TGTGCCAGCGGAGGGGGACTAGCGGGCTTTACCTACGAGCAGTACTTC.

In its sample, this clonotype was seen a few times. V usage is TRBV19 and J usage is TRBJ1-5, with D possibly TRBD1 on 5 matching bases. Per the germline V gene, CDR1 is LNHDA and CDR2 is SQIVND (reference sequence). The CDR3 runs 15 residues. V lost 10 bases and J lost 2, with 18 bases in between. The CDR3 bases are TGTGCCACCCAATATGTCAGGGAGGGCAATCAGCCCCAGCATTTT. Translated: CATQYVREGNQPQHF.

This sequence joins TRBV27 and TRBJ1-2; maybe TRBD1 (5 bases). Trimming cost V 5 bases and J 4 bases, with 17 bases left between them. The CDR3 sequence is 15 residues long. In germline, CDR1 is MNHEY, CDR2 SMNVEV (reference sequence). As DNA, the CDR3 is TGTGCCAGCAGTCCACAACCGAGGGGTGGCTATGGCTACACCTTC. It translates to CASSPQPRGGYGYTF.

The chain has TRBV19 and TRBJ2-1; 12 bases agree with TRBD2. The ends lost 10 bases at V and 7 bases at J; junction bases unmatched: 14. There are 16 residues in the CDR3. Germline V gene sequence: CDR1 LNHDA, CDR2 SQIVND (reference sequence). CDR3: CATARQASGRVNEQFF. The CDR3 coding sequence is TGTGCCACCGCGCGGCAGGCTAGCGGGAGGGTGAATGAGCAGTTCTTC.

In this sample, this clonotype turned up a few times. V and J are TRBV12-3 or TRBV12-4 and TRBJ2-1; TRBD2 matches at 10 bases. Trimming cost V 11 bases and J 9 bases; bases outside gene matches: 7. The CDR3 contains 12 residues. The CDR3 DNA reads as TGTGCCGCTAGCGGGGGCTCGGGTGAGCAGTTCTTC. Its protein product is CAASGGSGEQFF.

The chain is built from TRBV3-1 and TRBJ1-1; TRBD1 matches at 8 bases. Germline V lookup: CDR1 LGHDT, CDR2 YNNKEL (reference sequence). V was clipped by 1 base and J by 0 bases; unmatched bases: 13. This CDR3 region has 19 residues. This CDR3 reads CASSQVELRDRRLNTEAFF. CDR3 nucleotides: TGTGCCAGCAGCCAAGTTGAATTGAGGGACAGGCGATTGAACACTGAAGCTTTCTTT.

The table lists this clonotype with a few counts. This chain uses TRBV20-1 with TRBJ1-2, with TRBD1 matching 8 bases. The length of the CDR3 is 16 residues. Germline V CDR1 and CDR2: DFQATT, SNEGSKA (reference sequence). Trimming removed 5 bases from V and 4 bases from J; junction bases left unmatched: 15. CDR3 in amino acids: CSASRGRDRRRYGYTF. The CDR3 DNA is TGCAGTGCTTCCCGGGGCCGGGACAGGCGTCGCTATGGCTACACCTTC.

As DNA, the CDR3 is TGTGCCAGCAGTGCCCGCACCGCAGGGAATGAGCAGTTCTTC. Translation: CASSARTAGNEQFF. The rearrangement joins TRBV12-3 or TRBV12-4 to TRBJ2-1; weak D call: TRBD1 (5 bases). The CDR3 sequence is 14 residues long. Deletions cut 5 bases from V and 7 bases from J, with 15 bases between.

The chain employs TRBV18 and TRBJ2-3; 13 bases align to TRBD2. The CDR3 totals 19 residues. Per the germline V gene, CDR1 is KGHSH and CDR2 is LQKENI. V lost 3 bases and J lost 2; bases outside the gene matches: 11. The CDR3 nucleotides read TGTGCCAGCTCACCCCTCGTGACGACTAGCGGGGGGCACACAGATACGCAGTATTTT. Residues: CASSPLVTTSGGHTDTQYF.

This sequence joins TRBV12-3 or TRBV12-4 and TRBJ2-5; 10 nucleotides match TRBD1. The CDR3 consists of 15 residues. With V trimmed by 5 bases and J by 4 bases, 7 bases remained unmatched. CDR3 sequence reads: CASSARQGAIETQYF. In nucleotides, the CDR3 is TGTGCCAGCAGTGCCCGACAGGGGGCTATAGAGACCCAGTACTTC.

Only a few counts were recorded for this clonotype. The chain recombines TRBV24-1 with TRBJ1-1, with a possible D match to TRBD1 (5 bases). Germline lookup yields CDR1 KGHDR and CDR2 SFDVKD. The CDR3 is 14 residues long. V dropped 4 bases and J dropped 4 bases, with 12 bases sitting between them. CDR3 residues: CATSDPTVPTEAFF. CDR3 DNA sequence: TGTGCCACCAGTGACCCGACAGTGCCCACTGAAGCTTTCTTT.

CDR3 DNA: TGTGCCAGCAGCCCCGACAGGAAATACACCGGGGAGCTGTTTTTT. This gives the protein CASSPDRKYTGELFF. The J gene is TRBJ2-2, the V gene TRBV5-6, with D possibly matching TRBD1 (6 bases). Germline CDR1 is SGHDT and CDR2 is YYEEEE. The V and J ends lost 4 bases and 3 bases respectively, with 13 bases between them. The length of the CDR3 is 15 residues.

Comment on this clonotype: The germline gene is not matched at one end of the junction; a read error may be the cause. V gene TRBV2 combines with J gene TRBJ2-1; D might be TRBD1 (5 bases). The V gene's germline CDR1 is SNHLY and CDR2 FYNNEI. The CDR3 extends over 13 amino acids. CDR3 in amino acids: CASSGQTYIEQFF. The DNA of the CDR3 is TGTGCCAGCAGTGGACAGACCTACATTGAGCAGTTCTTC.

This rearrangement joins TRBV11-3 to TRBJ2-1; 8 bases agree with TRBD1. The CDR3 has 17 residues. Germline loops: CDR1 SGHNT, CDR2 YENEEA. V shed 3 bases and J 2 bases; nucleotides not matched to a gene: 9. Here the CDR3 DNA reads TGTGCCAGCAGCTTCACTGCAACAGGGGGTACCTACAATGAGCAGTTCTTC. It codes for CASSFTATGGTYNEQFF.

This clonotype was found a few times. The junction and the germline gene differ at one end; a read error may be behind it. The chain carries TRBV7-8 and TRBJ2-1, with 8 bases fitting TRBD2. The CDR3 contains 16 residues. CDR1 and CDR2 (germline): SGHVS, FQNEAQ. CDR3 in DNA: TGTGCCAGCAGCCCCACGAGGATAGCGGGAAATAATGAGCAGTTATTC. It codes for CASSPTRIAGNNEQLF.

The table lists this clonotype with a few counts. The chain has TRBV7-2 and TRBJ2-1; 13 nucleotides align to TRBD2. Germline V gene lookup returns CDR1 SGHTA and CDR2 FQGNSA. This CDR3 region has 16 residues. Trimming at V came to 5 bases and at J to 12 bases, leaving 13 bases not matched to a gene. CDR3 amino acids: CASSPRGGLAGSGQFF. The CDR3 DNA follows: TGTGCCAGCAGCCCAAGGGGGGGACTAGCGGGATCCGGGCAGTTCTTC.

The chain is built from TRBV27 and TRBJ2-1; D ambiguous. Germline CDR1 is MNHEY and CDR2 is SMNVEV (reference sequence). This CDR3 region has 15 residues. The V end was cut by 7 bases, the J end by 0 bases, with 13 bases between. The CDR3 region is CASKLGPSSYNEQFF. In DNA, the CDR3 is TGTGCCAGCAAATTGGGTCCGAGCTCCTACAATGAGCAGTTCTTC.

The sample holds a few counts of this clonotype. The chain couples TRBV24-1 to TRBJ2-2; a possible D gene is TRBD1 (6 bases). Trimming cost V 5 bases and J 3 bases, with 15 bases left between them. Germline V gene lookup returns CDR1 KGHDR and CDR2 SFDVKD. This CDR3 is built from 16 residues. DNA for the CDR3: TGTGCCACCAGTGTTTCCTGGGGGCTGTACACCGGGGAGCTGTTTTTT. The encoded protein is CATSVSWGLYTGELFF.